This TCR beta chain was profiled in a study of blood T cells in healthy people across ages. This clonotype was seen a handful of times. Its antigen is not known. Broader study findings: Considered underestimates were the diversity estimates obtained from one million T cells. The CMV status of each donor remained undetermined, and this could have confounded shifts in expanded clonotypes.

For the second PCR, which ran for roughly 6 to 12 cycles, a sample-barcoded 5' primer and a J-beta primer mix were used. In TCRdb, the 5' RACE reads were re-called with MiXCR into one record per CDR3 protein. The top ten clones hold 13% of a sample with roughly 930,000 distinct CDR3 sequences, about 48% of them seen once. Sequencing was done on a sample of blood. This clonotype was sampled from a man between 25 and 39 years old in good health.

CDR3 loop: CASSLGEGARPDTQYF. The DNA of the CDR3 is TGCGCCAGCAGCTTGGGGGAGGGAGCTCGACCTGATACGCAGTATTTT. The rearrangement joins TRBV5-1 to TRBJ2-3, with TRBD2 identical over 7 bases. The V segment lost 0 bases and the J segment 6 bases; nucleotides outside the gene matches: 10. This CDR3 region has 16 residues. Per germline, CDR1 SGHRS and CDR2 YFSETQ.